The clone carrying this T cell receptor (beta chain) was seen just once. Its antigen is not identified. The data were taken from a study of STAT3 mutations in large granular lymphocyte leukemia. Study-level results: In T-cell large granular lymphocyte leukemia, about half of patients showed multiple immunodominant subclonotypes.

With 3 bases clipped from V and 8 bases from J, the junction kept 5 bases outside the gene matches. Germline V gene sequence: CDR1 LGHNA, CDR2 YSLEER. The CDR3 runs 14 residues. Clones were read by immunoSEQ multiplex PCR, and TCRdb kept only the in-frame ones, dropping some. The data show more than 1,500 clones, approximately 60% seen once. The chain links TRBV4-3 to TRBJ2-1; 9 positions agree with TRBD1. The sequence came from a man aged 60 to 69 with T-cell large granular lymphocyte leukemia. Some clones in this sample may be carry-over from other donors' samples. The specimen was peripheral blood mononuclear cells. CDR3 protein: CASSQDRGWYEQFF. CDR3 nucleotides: TGCGCCAGCAGCCAGGACAGGGGTTGGTATGAGCAGTTCTTC.